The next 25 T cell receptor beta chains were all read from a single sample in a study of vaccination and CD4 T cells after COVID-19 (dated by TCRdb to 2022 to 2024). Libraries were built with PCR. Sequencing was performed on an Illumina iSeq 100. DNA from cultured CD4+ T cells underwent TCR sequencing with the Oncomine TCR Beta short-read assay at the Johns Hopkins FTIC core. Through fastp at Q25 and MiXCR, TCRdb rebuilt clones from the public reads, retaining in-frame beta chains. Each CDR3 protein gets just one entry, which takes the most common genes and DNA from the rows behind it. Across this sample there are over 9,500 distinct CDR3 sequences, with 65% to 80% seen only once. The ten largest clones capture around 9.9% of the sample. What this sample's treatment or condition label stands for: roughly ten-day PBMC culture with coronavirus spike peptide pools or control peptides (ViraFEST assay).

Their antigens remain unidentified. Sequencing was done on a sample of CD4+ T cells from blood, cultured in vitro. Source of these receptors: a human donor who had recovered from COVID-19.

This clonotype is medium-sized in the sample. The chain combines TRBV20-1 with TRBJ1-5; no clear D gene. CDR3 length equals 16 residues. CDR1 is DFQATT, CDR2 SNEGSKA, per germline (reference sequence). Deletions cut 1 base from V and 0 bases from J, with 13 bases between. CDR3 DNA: TGCAGTGCTAGAGCCATTACAAGTGGTAGCAATCAGCCCCAGCATTTT. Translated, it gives CSARAITSGSNQPQHF.

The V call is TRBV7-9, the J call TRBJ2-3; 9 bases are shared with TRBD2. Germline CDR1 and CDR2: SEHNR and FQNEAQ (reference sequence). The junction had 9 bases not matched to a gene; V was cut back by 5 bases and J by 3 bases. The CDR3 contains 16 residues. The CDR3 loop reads CASSPRAGGGTDTQYF. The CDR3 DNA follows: TGTGCCAGCAGCCCAAGAGCGGGGGGTGGGACAGATACGCAGTATTTT.

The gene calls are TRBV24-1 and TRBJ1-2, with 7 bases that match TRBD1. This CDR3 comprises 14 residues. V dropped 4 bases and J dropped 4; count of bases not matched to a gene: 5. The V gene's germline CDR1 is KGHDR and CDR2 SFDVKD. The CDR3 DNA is TGTGCCACCAGTGAACGTGACAGGGTCTATGGCTACACCTTC. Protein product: CATSERDRVYGYTF.

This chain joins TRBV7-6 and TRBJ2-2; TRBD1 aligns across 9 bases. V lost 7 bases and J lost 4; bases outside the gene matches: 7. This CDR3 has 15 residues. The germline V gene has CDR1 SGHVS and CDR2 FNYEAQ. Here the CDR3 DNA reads TGTGCCAGCATCGACAGGGGGGCGATCACCGGGGAGCTGTTTTTT. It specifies CASIDRGAITGELFF.

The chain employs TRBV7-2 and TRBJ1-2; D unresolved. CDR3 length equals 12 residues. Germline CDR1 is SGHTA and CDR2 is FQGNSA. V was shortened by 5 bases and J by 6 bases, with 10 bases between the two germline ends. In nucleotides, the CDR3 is TGTGCCAGCAGCCGGGAGTACGATGGCTACACCTTC. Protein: CASSREYDGYTF.

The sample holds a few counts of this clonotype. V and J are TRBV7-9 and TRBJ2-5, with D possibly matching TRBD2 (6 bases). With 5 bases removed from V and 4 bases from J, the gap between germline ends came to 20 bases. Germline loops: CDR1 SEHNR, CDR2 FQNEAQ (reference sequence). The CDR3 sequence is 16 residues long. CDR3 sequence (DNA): TGTGCCAGCAGCCCGGAGGGGCCAGCGGTTGGAGAGACCCAGTACTTC. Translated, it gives CASSPEGPAVGETQYF.

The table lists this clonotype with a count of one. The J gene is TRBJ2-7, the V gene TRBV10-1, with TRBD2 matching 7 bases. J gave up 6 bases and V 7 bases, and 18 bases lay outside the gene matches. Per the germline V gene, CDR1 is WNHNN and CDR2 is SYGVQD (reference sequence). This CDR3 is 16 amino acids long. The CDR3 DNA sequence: TGCGCCAGCATTCGGGGGAGGGCCCGCGGCCCTCTCGAGCAGTACTTC. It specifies CASIRGRARGPLEQYF.

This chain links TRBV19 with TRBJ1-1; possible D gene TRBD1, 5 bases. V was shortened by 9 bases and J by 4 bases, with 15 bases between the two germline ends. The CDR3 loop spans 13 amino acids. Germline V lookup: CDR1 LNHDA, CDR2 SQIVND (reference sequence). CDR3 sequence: CASAGRGTTEAFF. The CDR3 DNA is TGTGCCAGCGCAGGGAGAGGGACCACTGAAGCTTTCTTT.

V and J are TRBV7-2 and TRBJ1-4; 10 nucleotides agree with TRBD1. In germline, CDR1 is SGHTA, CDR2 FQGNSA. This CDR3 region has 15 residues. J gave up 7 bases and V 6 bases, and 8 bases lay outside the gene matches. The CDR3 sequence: CASSFRTGGIEKLFF. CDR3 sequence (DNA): TGTGCCAGCAGTTTCAGGACAGGGGGTATTGAAAAACTGTTTTTT. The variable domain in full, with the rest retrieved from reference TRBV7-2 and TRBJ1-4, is GAGVSQSPSNKVTEKGKDVELRCDPISGHTALYWYRQSLGQGLEFLIYFQGNSAPDKSGLPSDRFSAERTGGSVSTLTIQRTQQEDSAVYLCASSFRTGGIEKLFFGSGTQLSVL.

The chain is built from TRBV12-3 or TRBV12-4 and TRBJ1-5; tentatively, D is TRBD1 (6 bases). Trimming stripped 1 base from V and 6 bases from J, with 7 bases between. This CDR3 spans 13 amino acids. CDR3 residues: CASSLEQGQPQHF. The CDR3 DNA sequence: TGTGCCAGCAGTTTAGAACAGGGTCAGCCCCAGCATTTT.

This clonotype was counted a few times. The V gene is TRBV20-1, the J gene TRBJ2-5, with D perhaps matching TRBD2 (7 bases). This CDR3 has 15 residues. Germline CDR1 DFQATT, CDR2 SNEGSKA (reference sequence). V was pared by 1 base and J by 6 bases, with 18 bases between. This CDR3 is CSARGAWGGAKTQYF. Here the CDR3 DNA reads TGCAGTGCTAGAGGGGCCTGGGGGGGGGCGAAGACCCAGTACTTC.

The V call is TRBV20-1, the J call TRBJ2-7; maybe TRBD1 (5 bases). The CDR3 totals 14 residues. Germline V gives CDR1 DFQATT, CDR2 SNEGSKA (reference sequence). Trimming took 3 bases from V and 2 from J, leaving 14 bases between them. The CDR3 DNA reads TGCAGTGCTAGCTCCTACCAGGGCCCCTACGAGCAGTACTTC. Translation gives CSASSYQGPYEQYF.

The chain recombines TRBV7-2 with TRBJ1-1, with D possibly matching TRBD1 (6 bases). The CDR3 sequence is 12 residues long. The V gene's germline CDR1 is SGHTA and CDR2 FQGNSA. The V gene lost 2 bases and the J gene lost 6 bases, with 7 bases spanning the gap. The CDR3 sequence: CASSLQGPEAFF. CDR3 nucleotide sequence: TGTGCCAGCAGCTTACAGGGGCCTGAAGCTTTCTTT.

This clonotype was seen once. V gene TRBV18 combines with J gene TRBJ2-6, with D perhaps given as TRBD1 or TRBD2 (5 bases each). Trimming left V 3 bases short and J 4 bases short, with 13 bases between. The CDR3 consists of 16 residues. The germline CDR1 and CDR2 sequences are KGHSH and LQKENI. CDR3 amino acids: CASSPEGLAGANVLTF. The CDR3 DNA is TGTGCCAGCTCACCTGAGGGGCTGGCAGGGGCCAACGTCCTGACTTTC.

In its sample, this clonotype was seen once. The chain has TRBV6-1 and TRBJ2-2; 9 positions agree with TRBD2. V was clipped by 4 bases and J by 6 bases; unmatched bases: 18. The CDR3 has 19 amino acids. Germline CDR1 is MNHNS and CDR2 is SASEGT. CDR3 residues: CASSAAGGRQGERAGELFF. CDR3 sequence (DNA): TGTGCCAGCAGTGCTGCGGGGGGGCGACAGGGCGAACGGGCCGGGGAGCTGTTTTTT.

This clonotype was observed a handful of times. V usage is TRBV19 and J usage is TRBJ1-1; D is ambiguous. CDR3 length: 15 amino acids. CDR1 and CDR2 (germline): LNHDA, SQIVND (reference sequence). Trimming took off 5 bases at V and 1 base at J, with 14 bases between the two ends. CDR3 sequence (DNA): TGTGCCAGTAGTGACCAGCATGGCGGGAACACTGAAGCTTTCTTT. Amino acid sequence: CASSDQHGGNTEAFF.

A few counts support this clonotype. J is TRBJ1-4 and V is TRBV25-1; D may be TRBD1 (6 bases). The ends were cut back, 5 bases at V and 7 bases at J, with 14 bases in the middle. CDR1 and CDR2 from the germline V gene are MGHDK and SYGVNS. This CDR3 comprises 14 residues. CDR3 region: CASSSGGLTEKLFF. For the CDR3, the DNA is TGTGCCAGCAGTTCCGGGGGCCTAACTGAAAAACTGTTTTTT.

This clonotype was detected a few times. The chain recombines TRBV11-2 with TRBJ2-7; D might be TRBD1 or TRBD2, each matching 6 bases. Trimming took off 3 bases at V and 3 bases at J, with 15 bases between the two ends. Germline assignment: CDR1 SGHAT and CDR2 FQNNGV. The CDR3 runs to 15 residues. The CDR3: CASSFPEGGNYEQYF. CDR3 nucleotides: TGTGCCAGCAGCTTTCCCGAGGGGGGTAACTACGAGCAGTACTTC.

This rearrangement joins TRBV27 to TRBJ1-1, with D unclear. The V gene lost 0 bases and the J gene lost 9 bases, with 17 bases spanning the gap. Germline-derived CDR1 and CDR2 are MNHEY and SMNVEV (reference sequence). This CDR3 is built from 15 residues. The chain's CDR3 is CASSLSVPRGRKAFF. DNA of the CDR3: TGTGCCAGCAGTTTATCCGTACCCCGCGGACGGAAAGCTTTCTTT.

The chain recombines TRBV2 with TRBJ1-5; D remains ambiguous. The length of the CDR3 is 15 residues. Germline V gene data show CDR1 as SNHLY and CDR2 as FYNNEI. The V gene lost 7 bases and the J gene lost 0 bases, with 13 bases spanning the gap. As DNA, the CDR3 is TGTGCCAGCACTAACGAGATTCATAGCAATCAGCCCCAGCATTTT. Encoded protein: CASTNEIHSNQPQHF.

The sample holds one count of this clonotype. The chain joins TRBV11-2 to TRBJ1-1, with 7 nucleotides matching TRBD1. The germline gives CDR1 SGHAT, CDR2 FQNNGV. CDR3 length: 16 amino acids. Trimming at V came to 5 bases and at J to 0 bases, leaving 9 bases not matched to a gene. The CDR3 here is CASSLRDSYMNTEAFF. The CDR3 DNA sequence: TGTGCCAGCAGCCTAAGGGACAGTTACATGAACACTGAAGCTTTCTTT.

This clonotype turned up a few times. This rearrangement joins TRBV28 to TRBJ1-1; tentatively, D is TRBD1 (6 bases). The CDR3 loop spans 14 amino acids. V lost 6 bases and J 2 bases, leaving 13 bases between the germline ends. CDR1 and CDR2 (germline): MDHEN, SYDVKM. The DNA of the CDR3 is TGTGCCAGCAGAACAGGGAATAGAAACACTGAAGCTTTCTTT. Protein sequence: CASRTGNRNTEAFF.

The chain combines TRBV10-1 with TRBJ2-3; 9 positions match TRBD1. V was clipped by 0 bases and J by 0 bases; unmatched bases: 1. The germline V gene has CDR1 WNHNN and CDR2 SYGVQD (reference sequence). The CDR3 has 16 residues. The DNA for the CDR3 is TGCGCCAGCAGTGAGTCGGGACAGGGTAGCACAGATACGCAGTATTTT. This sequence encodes CASSESGQGSTDTQYF.

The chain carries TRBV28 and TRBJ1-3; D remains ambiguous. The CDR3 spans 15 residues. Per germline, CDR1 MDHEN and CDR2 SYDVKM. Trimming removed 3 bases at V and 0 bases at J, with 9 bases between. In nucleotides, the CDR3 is TGTGCCAGCAGTTTCATGTCGACCTCTGGAAACACCATATATTTT. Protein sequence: CASSFMSTSGNTIYF.

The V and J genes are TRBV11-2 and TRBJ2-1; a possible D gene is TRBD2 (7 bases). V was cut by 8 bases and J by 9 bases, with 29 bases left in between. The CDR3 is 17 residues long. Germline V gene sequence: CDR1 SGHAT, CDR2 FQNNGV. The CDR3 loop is CASQLGGAGALPGEQFF. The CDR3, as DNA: TGTGCCAGCCAGTTGGGGGGGGCGGGAGCCCTTCCAGGTGAGCAGTTCTTC.